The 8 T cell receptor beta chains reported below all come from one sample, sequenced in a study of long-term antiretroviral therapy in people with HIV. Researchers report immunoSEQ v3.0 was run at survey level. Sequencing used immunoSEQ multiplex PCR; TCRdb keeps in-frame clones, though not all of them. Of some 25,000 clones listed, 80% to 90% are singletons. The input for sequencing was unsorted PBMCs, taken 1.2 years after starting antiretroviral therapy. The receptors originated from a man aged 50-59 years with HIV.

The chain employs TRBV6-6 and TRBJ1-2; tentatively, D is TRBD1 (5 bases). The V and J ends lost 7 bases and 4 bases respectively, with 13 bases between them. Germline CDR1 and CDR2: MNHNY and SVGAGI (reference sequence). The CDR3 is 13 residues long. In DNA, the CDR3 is TGTGCCAGCACCTTGGGACGGACCTATGGCTACACCTTC. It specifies CASTLGRTYGYTF.

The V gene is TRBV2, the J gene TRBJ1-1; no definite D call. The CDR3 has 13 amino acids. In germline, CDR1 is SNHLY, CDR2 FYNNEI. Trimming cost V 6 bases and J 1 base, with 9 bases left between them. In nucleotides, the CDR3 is TGTGCCAGCAGACGGCAGGCGAACACTGAAGCTTTCTTT. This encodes CASRRQANTEAFF.

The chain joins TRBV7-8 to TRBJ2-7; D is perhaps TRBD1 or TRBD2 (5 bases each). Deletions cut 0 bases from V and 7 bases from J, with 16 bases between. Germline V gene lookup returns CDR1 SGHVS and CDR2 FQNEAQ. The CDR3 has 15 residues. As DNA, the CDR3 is TGTGCCAGCAGCTTAGCGGGACCGACGGGTACAGAGCAGTACTTC. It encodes CASSLAGPTGTEQYF.

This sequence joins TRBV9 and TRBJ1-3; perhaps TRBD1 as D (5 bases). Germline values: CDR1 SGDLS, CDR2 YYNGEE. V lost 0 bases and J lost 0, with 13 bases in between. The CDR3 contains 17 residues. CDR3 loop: CASSVAGAGNSGNTIYF. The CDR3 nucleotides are TGTGCCAGCAGCGTAGCTGGGGCAGGGAACTCTGGAAACACCATATATTTT.

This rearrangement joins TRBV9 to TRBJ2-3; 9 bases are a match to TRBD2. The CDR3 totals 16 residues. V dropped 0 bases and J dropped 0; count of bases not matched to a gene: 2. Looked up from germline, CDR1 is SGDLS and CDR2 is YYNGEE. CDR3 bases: TGTGCCAGCAGCGTAGGCGGGGGGGCCAGCACAGATACGCAGTATTTT. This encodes CASSVGGGASTDTQYF.

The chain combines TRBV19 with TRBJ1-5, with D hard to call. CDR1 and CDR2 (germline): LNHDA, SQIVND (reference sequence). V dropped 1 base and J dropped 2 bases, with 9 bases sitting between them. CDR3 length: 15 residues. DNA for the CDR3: TGTGCCAGTAGTATAGTCTGGGCGGGCAATCAGCCCCAGCATTTT. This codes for CASSIVWAGNQPQHF.

This chain's CDR3 is CASSTGQGLYEQYF. In DNA form, the CDR3 reads TGTGCCAGTAGTACCGGACAGGGACTTTACGAGCAGTACTTC. V is TRBV19 and J is TRBJ2-7; 8 bases fit TRBD1. The CDR3 length is 14 residues. Germline values: CDR1 LNHDA, CDR2 SQIVND (reference sequence). After removal of 4 bases from V and 4 bases from J, the junction contained 6 bases not matched to a gene. The full variable domain, completed using reference TRBV19 and TRBJ2-7, is DGGITQSPKYLFRKEGQNVTLSCEQNLNHDAMYWYRQDPGQGLRLIYYSQIVNDFQKGDIAEGYSVSREKKESFPLTVTSAQKNPTAFYLCASSTGQGLYEQYFGPGTRLTVT.

CDR3 bases: TGTGCCAGCAGCGTTAGACCCGCGGGGGGTCGGTACAATGAGCAGTTCTTC. It codes for CASSVRPAGGRYNEQFF. The chain uses TRBV7-8 and TRBJ2-1; the match to TRBD2 covers 8 bases. The germline V gene encodes CDR1 SGHVS and CDR2 FQNEAQ. The CDR3 loop spans 17 amino acids. The junction had 13 bases not matched to a gene; V was cut back by 5 bases and J by 4 bases.